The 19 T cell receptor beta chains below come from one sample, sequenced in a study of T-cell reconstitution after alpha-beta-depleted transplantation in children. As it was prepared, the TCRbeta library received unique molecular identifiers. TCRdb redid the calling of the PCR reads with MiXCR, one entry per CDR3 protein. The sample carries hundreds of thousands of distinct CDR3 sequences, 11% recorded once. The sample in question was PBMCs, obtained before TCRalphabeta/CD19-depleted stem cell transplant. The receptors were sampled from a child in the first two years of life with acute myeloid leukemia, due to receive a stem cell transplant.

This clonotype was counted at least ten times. The CDR3: CASSQDRDYGYTF. The CDR3 coding sequence is TGTGCCAGCAGCCAAGACAGGGACTATGGCTACACCTTC. J is TRBJ1-2 and V is TRBV3-1; maybe TRBD1 (5 bases). The CDR3 runs to 13 residues. Germline V lookup: CDR1 LGHDT, CDR2 YNNKEL (reference sequence). V lost 0 bases and J 3 bases, leaving 5 bases between the germline ends.

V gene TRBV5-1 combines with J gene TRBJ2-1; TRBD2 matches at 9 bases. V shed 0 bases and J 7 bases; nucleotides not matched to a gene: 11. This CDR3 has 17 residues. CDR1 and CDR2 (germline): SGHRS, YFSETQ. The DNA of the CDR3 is TGCGCCAGCAGCTTGGACGGTGCGGGAGGGCCTGCGAATGAGCAGTTCTTC. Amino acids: CASSLDGAGGPANEQFF.

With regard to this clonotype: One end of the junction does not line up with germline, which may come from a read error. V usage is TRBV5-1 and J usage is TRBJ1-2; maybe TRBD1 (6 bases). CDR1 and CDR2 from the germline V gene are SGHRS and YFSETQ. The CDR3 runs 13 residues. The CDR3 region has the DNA TGCGCCAGCAGCTCCGGGACAAACTATGGCGACACCTTC. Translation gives CASSSGTNYGDTF. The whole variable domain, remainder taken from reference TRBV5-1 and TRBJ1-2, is KAGVTQTPRYLIKTRGQQVTLSCSPISGHRSVSWYQQTPGQGLQFLFEYFSETQRNKGNFPGRFSGRQFSNSRSEMNVSTLELGDSALYLCASSSGTNYGDTFGSGTRLTVV.

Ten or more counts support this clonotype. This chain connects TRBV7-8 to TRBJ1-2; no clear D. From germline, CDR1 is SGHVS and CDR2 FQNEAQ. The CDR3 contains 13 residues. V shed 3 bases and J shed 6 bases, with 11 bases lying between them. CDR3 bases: TGTGCCAGCAGCTTTCCGGACGGAGATGGCTACACCTTC. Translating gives CASSFPDGDGYTF.

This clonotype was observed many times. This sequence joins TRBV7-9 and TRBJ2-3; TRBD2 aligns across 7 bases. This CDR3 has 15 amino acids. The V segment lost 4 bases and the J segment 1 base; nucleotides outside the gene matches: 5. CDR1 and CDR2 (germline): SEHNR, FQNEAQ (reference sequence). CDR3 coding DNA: TGTGCCAGCAGCTACCGGGACTACCGCACAGATACGCAGTATTTT. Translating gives CASSYRDYRTDTQYF.

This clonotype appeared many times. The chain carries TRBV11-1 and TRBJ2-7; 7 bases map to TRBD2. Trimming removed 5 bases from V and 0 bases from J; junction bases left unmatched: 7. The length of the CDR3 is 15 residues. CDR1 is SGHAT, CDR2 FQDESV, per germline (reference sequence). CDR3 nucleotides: TGTGCCAGCAGCCGGGGGGACGCCACCTCCTACGAGCAGTACTTC. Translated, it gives CASSRGDATSYEQYF.

The DNA for the CDR3 is TGTGCCATCGGGTCAACGGCGGGAGGGGACACAGATACGCAGTATTTT. It yields the protein CAIGSTAGGDTDTQYF. This chain uses TRBV10-3 with TRBJ2-3; 9 bases match TRBD2. This CDR3 comprises 16 residues. Germline assignment: CDR1 ENHRY and CDR2 SYGVKD. V lost 8 bases to trimming and J lost 2 bases; unmatched junction nucleotides: 11.

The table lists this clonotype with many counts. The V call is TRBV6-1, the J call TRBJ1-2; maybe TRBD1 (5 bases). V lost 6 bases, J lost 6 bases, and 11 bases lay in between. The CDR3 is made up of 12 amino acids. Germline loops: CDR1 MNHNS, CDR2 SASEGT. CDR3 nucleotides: TGTGCCAGCAGCAGGGCGGAAGATGGCTACACCTTC. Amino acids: CASSRAEDGYTF.

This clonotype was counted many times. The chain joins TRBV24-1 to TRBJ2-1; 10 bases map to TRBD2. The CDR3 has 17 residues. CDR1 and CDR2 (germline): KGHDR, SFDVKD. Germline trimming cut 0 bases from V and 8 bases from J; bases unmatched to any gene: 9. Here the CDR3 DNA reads TGTGCCACCAGTGATTTGCAGTTCAGCGGGAGGGTCGATGAGCAGTTCTTC. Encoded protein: CATSDLQFSGRVDEQFF.

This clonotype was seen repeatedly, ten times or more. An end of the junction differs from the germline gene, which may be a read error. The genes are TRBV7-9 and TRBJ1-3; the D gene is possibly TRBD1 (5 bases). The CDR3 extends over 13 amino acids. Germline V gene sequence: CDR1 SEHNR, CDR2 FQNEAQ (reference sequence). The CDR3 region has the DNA TGTGCCAGCAGCCACCCCGGGGGAAACATCATATATTTT. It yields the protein CASSHPGGNIIYF.

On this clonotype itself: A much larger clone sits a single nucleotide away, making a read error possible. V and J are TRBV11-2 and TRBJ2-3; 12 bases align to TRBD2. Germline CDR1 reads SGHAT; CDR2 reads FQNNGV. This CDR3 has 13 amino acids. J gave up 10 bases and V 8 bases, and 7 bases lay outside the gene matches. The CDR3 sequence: CASGPRTSGAQYF. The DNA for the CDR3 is TGTGCCAGCGGCCCCAGGACTAGCGGGGCGCAGTATTTT.

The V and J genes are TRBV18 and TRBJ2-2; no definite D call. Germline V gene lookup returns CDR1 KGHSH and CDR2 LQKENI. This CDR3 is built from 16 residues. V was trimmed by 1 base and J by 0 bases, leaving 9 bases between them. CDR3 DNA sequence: TGTGCCAGCTCACCACGAATGGGGTCGAACACCGGGGAGCTGTTTTTT. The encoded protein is CASSPRMGSNTGELFF.

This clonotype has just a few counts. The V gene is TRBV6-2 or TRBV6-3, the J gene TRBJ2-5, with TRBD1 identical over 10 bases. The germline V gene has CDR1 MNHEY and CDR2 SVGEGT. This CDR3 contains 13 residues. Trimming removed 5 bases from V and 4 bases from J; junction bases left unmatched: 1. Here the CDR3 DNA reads TGTGCCAGCAGTGGACAGGGGGGAGAGACCCAGTACTTC. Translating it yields CASSGQGGETQYF.

CDR3 DNA: TGTGCCAGCAGCCCCCTCAAGGGCGGCATAAACACTGAAGCTTTCTTT. As protein: CASSPLKGGINTEAFF. The chain couples TRBV3-1 to TRBJ1-1, with D uncertain. CDR3 length: 16 residues. With 4 bases removed from V and 2 bases from J, the gap between germline ends came to 17 bases. Per germline, CDR1 LGHDT and CDR2 YNNKEL (reference sequence).

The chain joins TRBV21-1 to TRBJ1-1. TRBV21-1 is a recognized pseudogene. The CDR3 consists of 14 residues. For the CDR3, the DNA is TGTGCCAACAGCAAAGTGGGCAGGAACACTGAAGCTTTCTTT. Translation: CANSKVGRNTEAFF.

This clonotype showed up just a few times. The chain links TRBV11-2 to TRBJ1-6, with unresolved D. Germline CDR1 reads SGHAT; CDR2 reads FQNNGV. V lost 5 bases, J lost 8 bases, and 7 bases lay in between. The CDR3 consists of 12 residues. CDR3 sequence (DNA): TGTGCCAGCAGCCCACCGTATTCACCCCTCCACTTT. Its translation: CASSPPYSPLHF.

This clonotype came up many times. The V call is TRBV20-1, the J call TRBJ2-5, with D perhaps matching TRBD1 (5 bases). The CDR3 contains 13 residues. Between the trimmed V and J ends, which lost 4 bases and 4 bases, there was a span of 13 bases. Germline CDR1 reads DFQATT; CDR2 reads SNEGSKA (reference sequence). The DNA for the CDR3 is TGCAGTGCTACGGACACATGGCGAGAGACCCAGTACTTC. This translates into CSATDTWRETQYF.

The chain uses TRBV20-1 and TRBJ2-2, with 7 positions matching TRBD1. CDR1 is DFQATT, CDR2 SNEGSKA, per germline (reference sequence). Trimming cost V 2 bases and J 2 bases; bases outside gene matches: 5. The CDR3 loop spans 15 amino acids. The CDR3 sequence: CSARNPGGNTGELFF. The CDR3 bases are TGCAGTGCTAGAAATCCAGGGGGAAACACCGGGGAGCTGTTTTTT.

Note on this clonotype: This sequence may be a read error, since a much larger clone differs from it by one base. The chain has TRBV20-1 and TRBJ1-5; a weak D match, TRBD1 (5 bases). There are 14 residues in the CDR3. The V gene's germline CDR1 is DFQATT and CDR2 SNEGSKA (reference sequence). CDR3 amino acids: CSARVPGRNQPQPF. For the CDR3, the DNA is TGCAGTGCTAGGGTGCCGGGACGAAATCAGCCCCAGCCTTTT.